What follows are 27 T cell receptor beta chains derived from one specimen sequenced in a study of identifying expanded T cells in peripheral blood. Profiled with immunoSEQ multiplex PCR; TCRdb holds only in-frame clones, not every one. Among tens of thousands of clones listed, 84% were seen once. What was sequenced was blood. The source is a person aged 18-69 years in good health.

This rearrangement joins TRBV5-6 to TRBJ2-5, with D tentatively TRBD1 or TRBD2 (5 bases each). V was shortened by 5 bases and J by 1 base, with 15 bases between the two germline ends. Germline V gene data show CDR1 as SGHDT and CDR2 as YYEEEE. The CDR3 runs 15 residues. The CDR3 sequence: CASRLYGTTQETQYF. The CDR3 bases are TGTGCCAGCAGGCTTTACGGGACCACCCAAGAGACCCAGTACTTC.

The V and J genes are TRBV15 and TRBJ2-1; unclear D gene. The V end was cut by 2 bases, the J end by 2 bases, with 4 bases between. The CDR3 is 13 residues long. The germline CDR1 and CDR2 sequences are LNHNV and YYDKDF (reference sequence). DNA of the CDR3: TGTGCCACCAGCAGATACCCCTACAATGAGCAGTTCTTC. This encodes CATSRYPYNEQFF. The full variable domain, with the rest looked up from reference TRBV15 and TRBJ2-1, is DAMVIQNPRYQVTQFGKPVTLSCSQTLNHNVMYWYQQKSSQAPKLLFHYYDKDFNNEADTPDNFQSRRPNTSFCFLDIRSPGLGDTAMYLCATSRYPYNEQFFGPGTRLTVL.

The J gene is TRBJ2-1, the V gene TRBV14, with 10 bases identical to TRBD2. V was clipped by 3 bases and J by 7 bases; unmatched bases: 6. This CDR3 is built from 15 residues. Germline CDR1 and CDR2: SGHDN and FVKESK. The CDR3 DNA reads as TGTGCCAGCAGCCAGTCTAGCGGGAGTCTGAATGAGCAGTTCTTC. Translated, it gives CASSQSSGSLNEQFF.

This clone was observed once. The rearrangement joins TRBV25-1 to TRBJ1-4; D is uncertain. V was clipped by 5 bases and J by 0 bases, with 19 bases between them. The CDR3 covers 18 residues. The germline V gene encodes CDR1 MGHDK and CDR2 SYGVNS. The CDR3 DNA sequence: TGTGCCAGCAGTACCCGCCGGAGGTTCCCGGCAACTAATGAAAAACTGTTTTTT. This codes for CASSTRRRFPATNEKLFF.

The CDR3 DNA is TGTGCCAGCAGCTCCGCTAGCGGGAGACGGATCGAGACCCAGTACTTC. Its protein product is CASSSASGRRIETQYF. The chain has TRBV7-9 and TRBJ2-5, with 10 bases lining up with TRBD2. This CDR3 region has 16 residues. The ends lost 4 bases at V and 5 bases at J; junction bases unmatched: 10. From germline, CDR1 is SEHNR and CDR2 FQNEAQ (reference sequence).

The J gene is TRBJ1-4, the V gene TRBV6-6; possible D gene TRBD1, 6 bases. V gave up 5 bases and J gave up 8 bases, with 12 bases separating them. From germline, CDR1 is MNHNY and CDR2 SVGAGI (reference sequence). The CDR3 sequence is 13 residues long. CDR3: CASSGRTEEKLFF. CDR3 DNA sequence: TGTGCCAGCAGTGGAAGGACAGAAGAAAAACTGTTTTTT.

This chain links TRBV28 with TRBJ2-7; D is unclear. The CDR3 contains 13 residues. Trimming removed 7 bases at V and 2 bases at J, with 12 bases between. Per the germline V gene, CDR1 is MDHEN and CDR2 is SYDVKM. Here the CDR3 DNA reads TGTGCCAGCACCCCCAAGGGCCCCTACGAGCAGTACTTC. The encoded protein is CASTPKGPYEQYF. Combining the CDR3 with reference TRBV28 and TRBJ2-7 gives the whole variable domain DVKVTQSSRYLVKRTGEKVFLECVQDMDHENMFWYRQDPGLGLRLIYFSYDVKMKEKGDIPEGYSVSREKKERFSLILESASTNQTSMYLCASTPKGPYEQYFGPGTRLTVT.

This sequence joins TRBV2 and TRBJ2-5, with D perhaps matching TRBD2 (5 bases). CDR3 length equals 12 residues. Deletions cut 6 bases from V and 2 bases from J, with 7 bases between. The germline CDR1 and CDR2 sequences are SNHLY and FYNNEI. The CDR3 bases are TGTGCCAGCAGACGGGATCAAGAGACCCAGTACTTC. Its protein product is CASRRDQETQYF. The variable domain in full, with the rest retrieved from reference TRBV2 and TRBJ2-5, is EPEVTQTPSHQVTQMGQEVILRCVPISNHLYFYWYRQILGQKVEFLVSFYNNEISEKSEIFDDQFSVERPDGSNFTLKIRSTKLEDSAMYFCASRRDQETQYFGPGTRLLVL.

On this clone itself: At the DNA level, this CDR3 is encoded by other sequences in the same sample as well. The chain carries TRBV28 and TRBJ2-6; D gene ambiguous. The CDR3 loop spans 14 amino acids. Trimming took 5 bases from V and 1 from J, leaving 6 bases between them. Germline values: CDR1 MDHEN, CDR2 SYDVKM. The CDR3 spells CASSLRSGANVLTF. CDR3 nucleotide sequence: TGTGCCAGCAGTCTTCGGTCTGGGGCCAACGTCCTGACTTTC. The variable domain in full, completed from reference TRBV28 and TRBJ2-6, reads DVKVTQSSRYLVKRTGEKVFLECVQDMDHENMFWYRQDPGLGLRLIYFSYDVKMKEKGDIPEGYSVSREKKERFSLILESASTNQTSMYLCASSLRSGANVLTFGAGSRLTVL.

The genes are TRBV9 and TRBJ2-5, with a tentative D call TRBD2 (5 bases). This CDR3 is built from 13 residues. Germline assignment: CDR1 SGDLS and CDR2 YYNGEE. V gave up 5 bases and J gave up 1 base, with 9 bases separating them. The chain's CDR3 is CASSRGPQETQYF. The CDR3 DNA sequence: TGTGCCAGCAGTCGCGGGCCCCAAGAGACCCAGTACTTC.

The count of this clone is one. This chain joins TRBV28 and TRBJ1-1; 11 bases map to TRBD1. V trimming: 6 bases; J trimming: 1 base; junction bases outside the gene matches: 4. This CDR3 has 15 residues. Germline CDR1 reads MDHEN; CDR2 reads SYDVKM. For the CDR3, the DNA is TGTGCCAGCAGCACGGGGACAGGGGGGAACACTGAAGCTTTCTTT. Translating it yields CASSTGTGGNTEAFF.

The chain carries TRBV7-9 and TRBJ2-3; D is unresolved. Deletions cut 4 bases from V and 1 base from J, with 9 bases between. The V gene's germline CDR1 is SEHNR and CDR2 FQNEAQ (reference sequence). This CDR3 contains 14 residues. The CDR3 region is CASSSFRGTDTQYF. As DNA, the CDR3 is TGTGCCAGCAGCTCGTTCCGAGGCACAGATACGCAGTATTTT.

The chain joins TRBV4-3 to TRBJ2-3, with 8 bases identical to TRBD1. The CDR3 sequence is 15 residues long. The ends lost 1 base at V and 6 bases at J; junction bases unmatched: 6. Germline-derived CDR1 and CDR2 are LGHNA and YSLEER. In nucleotides, the CDR3 is TGCGCCAGCAGCCAAGTGGGACAGGCAGGGGATACGCAGTATTTT. Its translation: CASSQVGQAGDTQYF.

The chain joins TRBV7-2 to TRBJ2-7; the match to TRBD1 covers 9 bases. Germline trimming cut 2 bases from V and 3 bases from J; bases unmatched to any gene: 14. CDR3 length equals 18 residues. CDR1 SGHTA and CDR2 FQGNSA come from the germline V gene. This CDR3 is CASSLRAGTGIAHYEQYF. The CDR3 DNA follows: TGTGCCAGCAGCTTACGAGCCGGGACAGGGATCGCCCACTACGAGCAGTACTTC.

The chain combines TRBV20-1 with TRBJ2-3; no clear D gene. This CDR3 is 10 amino acids long. The V end lost 2 bases, the J end lost 3 bases, and 0 bases lay between the germline ends. Germline V CDR1 and CDR2: DFQATT, SNEGSKA (reference sequence). Here the CDR3 reads CSARTDTQYF. DNA for the CDR3: TGCAGTGCTAGAACAGATACGCAGTATTTT.

The J gene is TRBJ2-3, the V gene TRBV4-1; D not certain. The V gene's germline CDR1 is MGHRA and CDR2 YSYEKL. Trimming cost V 0 bases and J 2 bases, with 12 bases left between them. This CDR3 comprises 16 residues. The CDR3 DNA is TGCGCCAGCAGCCAAGAGGAACTCGGCCTCACAGATACGCAGTATTTT. Translated: CASSQEELGLTDTQYF.

This clone appeared a single time. This chain connects TRBV28 to TRBJ1-1; D uncertain. Germline V lookup: CDR1 MDHEN, CDR2 SYDVKM. V was clipped by 5 bases and J by 3 bases, with 22 bases between them. The CDR3 has 17 residues. DNA for the CDR3: TGTGCCAGCAGTCCTCGACGGGTAGTTAAAGATCACACTGAAGCTTTCTTT. As protein: CASSPRRVVKDHTEAFF.

The V call is TRBV7-3, the J call TRBJ1-5; tentatively, D is TRBD1 (6 bases). In germline, CDR1 is SGHTA, CDR2 FQGTGA. The V gene lost 0 bases and the J gene lost 2 bases, with 23 bases spanning the gap. The CDR3 covers 20 residues. The DNA for the CDR3 is TGTGCCAGCAGCTTAACTGAAGTCAGGGGAGCCTTCAGCCGCAATCAGCCCCAGCATTTT. Amino acid sequence: CASSLTEVRGAFSRNQPQHF.

There are a few counts of this clone. J is TRBJ2-4 and V is TRBV6-5; possibly TRBD2 for D (7 bases). Germline V gives CDR1 MNHEY, CDR2 SVGAGI. The V end lost 0 bases, the J end lost 9 bases, and 15 bases lay between the germline ends. The CDR3 spans 15 residues. This CDR3 reads CASSYSKGGSAIQYF. CDR3 nucleotide sequence: TGTGCCAGCAGTTACTCGAAGGGGGGGTCCGCCATTCAGTACTTC.

The chain couples TRBV5-6 to TRBJ2-1, with TRBD2 matching 7 bases. The CDR3 spans 17 residues. Germline assignment: CDR1 SGHDT and CDR2 YYEEEE. The trim removed 4 bases at V and 0 bases at J, leaving 10 bases unmatched. The CDR3 nucleotides are TGTGCCAGCAGCCACAGGAGAGGGACTAACTCCTACAATGAGCAGTTCTTC. Amino acid sequence: CASSHRRGTNSYNEQFF.

The chain is built from TRBV19 and TRBJ2-3; 11 bases map to TRBD2. Germline V gene lookup returns CDR1 LNHDA and CDR2 SQIVND (reference sequence). Trimming cost V 6 bases and J 0 bases; bases outside gene matches: 8. The CDR3 is 17 amino acids. CDR3 in amino acids: CASSETSGIPSTDTQYF. CDR3 DNA: TGTGCCAGTAGCGAGACTAGCGGGATACCTAGCACAGATACGCAGTATTTT.

The chain links TRBV6-4 to TRBJ2-6, with D hard to call. The V and J ends lost 2 bases and 2 bases respectively, with 4 bases between them. CDR1 and CDR2 (germline): MRHNA, SNTAGT. The CDR3 length is 14 residues. Here the CDR3 reads CASSDGAGANVLTF. DNA of the CDR3: TGTGCCAGCAGTGACGGGGCTGGGGCCAACGTCCTGACTTTC.

V is TRBV7-9 and J is TRBJ2-2; possible D gene TRBD2, 6 bases. Germline V gene sequence: CDR1 SEHNR, CDR2 FQNEAQ (reference sequence). The CDR3 has 17 residues. Between the trimmed V and J ends, which lost 2 bases and 2 bases, there was a span of 15 bases. The CDR3 is CASSLSRGLSNTGELFF. As DNA, the CDR3 is TGTGCCAGCAGCTTATCCCGGGGACTTTCAAACACCGGGGAGCTGTTTTTT.

The rearrangement uses TRBV6-4 and TRBJ2-7; tentatively, D is TRBD1 or TRBD2 (5 bases each). CDR3 length equals 17 residues. Trimming took off 3 bases at V and 3 bases at J, with 21 bases between the two ends. CDR1 and CDR2 (germline): MRHNA, SNTAGT. CDR3 protein: CASSEGPGRISDYEQYF. CDR3 coding DNA: TGTGCCAGCAGTGAAGGCCCGGGGCGGATTTCCGACTACGAGCAGTACTTC.

CDR3 sequence reads: CAISESGGQAPYEQYF. In DNA, the CDR3 is TGTGCCATCAGTGAGTCGGGGGGACAGGCTCCCTACGAGCAGTACTTC. The rearrangement uses TRBV10-3 and TRBJ2-7; TRBD1 aligns across 8 bases. This CDR3 comprises 16 residues. Germline CDR1 and CDR2: ENHRY and SYGVKD. The junction had 6 bases not matched to a gene; V was cut back by 0 bases and J by 2 bases.

The chain carries TRBV7-2 and TRBJ1-2; D is ambiguous. Trimming removed 3 bases from V and 0 bases from J, with 5 bases in between. CDR3 length: 13 amino acids. Germline-derived CDR1 and CDR2 are SGHTA and FQGNSA. The CDR3 nucleotides read TGTGCCAGCAGCTTGGATGCTAACTATGGCTACACCTTC. This codes for CASSLDANYGYTF.

This rearrangement joins TRBV5-6 to TRBJ2-2; D is perhaps TRBD1 (6 bases). CDR3 length equals 17 residues. From germline, CDR1 is SGHDT and CDR2 YYEEEE. The V gene lost 0 bases and the J gene lost 0 bases, with 12 bases spanning the gap. CDR3 sequence (DNA): TGTGCCAGCAGCTTGGGGGACAAGTTCGCGAACACCGGGGAGCTGTTTTTT. Its protein product is CASSLGDKFANTGELFF.